This T cell receptor (beta chain) was identified during a study of blood T cell repertoires in COVID-19. As for the study in general: Some COVID-19 samples were acute and others convalescent; all came from the United States, Italy and Spain. PBMCs, B-cell-depleted T cells, or T cells provided the cDNA or gDNA that made up the material.

Original analysis: Counts of nucleated cells, estimated from reference gene primer amplification, were obtained. Generated by immunoSEQ multiplex PCR, the TCRdb table keeps only in-frame clones and is missing some. That table furnishes V, J and clone size, whereas the DNA furnished D and trimming. The sample consists of roughly 200,000 clones, approximately 91% of them appearing once. Sequencing used peripheral blood. The clonotype was recovered from a man aged 35 to 55 with acute or convalescent COVID-19.

In DNA form, the CDR3 reads TGTGCCACCAGCAGCCGGGACAGGGGATTTGGCGAGCAGTACTTC. Its protein is CATSSRDRGFGEQYF. This chain connects TRBV15 to TRBJ2-7, with 10 nucleotides matching TRBD1. The CDR3 contains 15 residues. The V segment lost 3 bases and the J segment 6 bases; nucleotides outside the gene matches: 8. In germline, CDR1 is LNHNV, CDR2 YYDKDF (reference sequence).